The present TCR beta chain was sequenced within a study of PD-L1 blockade in urothelial cancer. Study-wide context: Samples came from 3 weeks, at the second dose, and 6 weeks into treatment. There were a median of approximately 150,000 T cells in blood samples.

Described time point: peripheral blood 6 weeks after treatment start. The CDR3 is made up of 14 amino acids. Germline V gene sequence: CDR1 MDHEN, CDR2 SYDVKM. After removal of 7 bases from V and 5 bases from J, the junction contained 6 bases not matched to a gene. Points on this clone: Its cognate antigen is unknown.

Spiking of synthetic TCR analog templates was performed in each PCR. Data came from immunoSEQ multiplex PCR; TCRdb stores just in-frame clones and leaves some out. In the table there are about 91,000 clones, around four fifths of which are singletons. Study-wide points: In blood sampled pretreatment, TCR clonality below the median predicted better survival.

The sample here was PBMCs, taken around atezolizumab (anti-PD-L1) treatment. The sequence came from an older man with urothelial cancer. The V gene is TRBV28, the J gene TRBJ2-1, with TRBD1 matching over 9 bases. The CDR3 protein is CASNIGTGHNEQFF. The CDR3 DNA reads TGTGCCAGCAACATCGGGACAGGGCACAATGAGCAGTTCTTC.